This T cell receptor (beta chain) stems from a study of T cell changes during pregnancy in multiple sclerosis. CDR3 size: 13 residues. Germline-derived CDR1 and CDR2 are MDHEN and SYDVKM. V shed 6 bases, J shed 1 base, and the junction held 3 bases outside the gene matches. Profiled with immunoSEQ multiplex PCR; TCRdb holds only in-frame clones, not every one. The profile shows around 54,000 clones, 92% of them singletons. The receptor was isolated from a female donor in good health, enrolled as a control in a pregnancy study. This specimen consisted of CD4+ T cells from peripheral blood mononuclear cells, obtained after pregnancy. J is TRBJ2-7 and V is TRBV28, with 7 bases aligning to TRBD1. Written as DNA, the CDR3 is TGTGCCAGCAGGCGACAGGGATCCTACGAGCAGTACTTC. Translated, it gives CASRRQGSYEQYF. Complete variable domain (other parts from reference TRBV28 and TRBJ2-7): DVKVTQSSRYLVKRTGEKVFLECVQDMDHENMFWYRQDPGLGLRLIYFSYDVKMKEKGDIPEGYSVSREKKERFSLILESASTNQTSMYLCASRRQGSYEQYFGPGTRLTVT.